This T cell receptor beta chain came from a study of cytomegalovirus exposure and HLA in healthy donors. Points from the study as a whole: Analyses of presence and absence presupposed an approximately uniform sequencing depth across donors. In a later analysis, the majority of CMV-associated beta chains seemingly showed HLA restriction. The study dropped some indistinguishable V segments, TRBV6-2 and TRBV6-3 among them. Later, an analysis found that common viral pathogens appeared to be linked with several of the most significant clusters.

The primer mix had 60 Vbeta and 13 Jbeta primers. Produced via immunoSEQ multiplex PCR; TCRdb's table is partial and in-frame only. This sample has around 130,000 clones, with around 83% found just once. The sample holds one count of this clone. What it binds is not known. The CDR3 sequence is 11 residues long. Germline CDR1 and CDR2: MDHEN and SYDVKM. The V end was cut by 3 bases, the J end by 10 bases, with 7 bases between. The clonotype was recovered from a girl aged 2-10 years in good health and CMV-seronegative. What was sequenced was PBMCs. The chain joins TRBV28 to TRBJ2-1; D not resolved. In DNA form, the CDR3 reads TGTGCCAGCAGTTTCTATGAAGAGCAGTTCTTC. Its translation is CASSFYEEQFF.